Detailed here is one T cell receptor (beta chain). The CDR3 loop spans 15 amino acids. Trimming cost V 10 bases and J 12 bases; bases outside gene matches: 19. The germline gives CDR1 ENHRY, CDR2 SYGVKD. TCRdb's copy holds only in-frame clones and misses some; the assay was immunoSEQ multiplex PCR. This table holds 110,000 or so clones, about 75% found once. The sample is drawn from a study of blood T cell repertoires in COVID-19. The clonotype comes from a woman aged 65 to 85 with acute or convalescent COVID-19. Sequences were obtained from peripheral blood. J is TRBJ2-1 and V is TRBV10-3; the match to TRBD1 covers 9 bases. CDR3 nucleotide sequence: TGTGCCACCGAAGGGGGACAGGGAGGGGTCGGTGGGCAGTTCTTC. This sequence encodes CATEGGQGGVGGQFF.